These 32 T cell receptor beta chains came from one sample sequenced in a study of CD8+ T cells in alopecia areata. Following extraction, RNA underwent reverse transcription to cDNA, which served as the sequencing template. Produced via immunoSEQ multiplex PCR; TCRdb's table is partial and in-frame only. The top ten hold around 30% of the sample, which has 90,000 to 150,000 clones, roughly 63% seen once. This sample's treatment: oral pan-JAK inhibitor, 5-10 mg twice daily. The sample here was CD8+ T cells sorted from blood, taken at week 4, from a patient treated with tofacitinib. These receptors all stem from a human donor with alopecia areata.

The chain employs TRBV6-5 and TRBJ1-1; possible D gene TRBD1, 6 bases. Germline V gene lookup returns CDR1 MNHEY and CDR2 SVGAGI. This CDR3 is 14 amino acids long. V dropped 6 bases and J dropped 7 bases, with 18 bases sitting between them. The CDR3 DNA sequence: TGTGCCAGCAGGGCCCACAGGGACGAGGATGAAGCTTTCTTT. Its translation: CASRAHRDEDEAFF.

This clone was seen a handful of times. The chain uses TRBV10-3 and TRBJ1-1, with TRBD1 identical over 8 bases. Germline loops: CDR1 ENHRY, CDR2 SYGVKD. CDR3 length: 16 amino acids. Trimming at V came to 0 bases and at J to 6 bases, leaving 9 bases not matched to a gene. Here the CDR3 reads CAISESIGQGRAEAFF. As DNA, the CDR3 is TGTGCCATCAGTGAGTCTATAGGACAGGGAAGGGCTGAAGCTTTCTTT.

The chain carries TRBV28 and TRBJ2-2; no reliable D call. Germline V CDR1 and CDR2: MDHEN, SYDVKM. V lost 4 bases and J 1 base, leaving 13 bases between the germline ends. This CDR3 is 16 amino acids long. CDR3 amino acids: CASSSSFNENTGELFF. CDR3 sequence (DNA): TGTGCCAGCAGTTCGTCCTTTAACGAGAACACCGGGGAGCTGTTTTTT.

This clone was detected only a few times. The genes are TRBV4-2 and TRBJ2-5; tentative D call: TRBD2 (6 bases). The CDR3 is made up of 16 amino acids. Germline CDR1 is LGHNA and CDR2 is YNFKEQ. Trimming removed 1 base from V and 3 bases from J, with 15 bases in between. CDR3 sequence (DNA): TGTGCCAGCAGCCAAGCCCAGGGTAGCGGTGAAGAGACCCAGTACTTC. It yields the protein CASSQAQGSGEETQYF.

The chain carries TRBV30 and TRBJ1-4; D unclear. CDR3 length: 12 residues. The germline CDR1 and CDR2 sequences are GTSNPN and SVGIG (reference sequence). Trimming shortened V by 2 bases and J by 3 bases, and 4 bases separated the two germline ends. Here the CDR3 DNA reads TGTGCCTGGAGTATAGCTAATGAAAAACTGTTTTTT. It specifies CAWSIANEKLFF.

This clone appeared once. The V call is TRBV7-2, the J call TRBJ1-1; D gene unclear. Trimming stripped 4 bases from V and 8 bases from J, with 14 bases between. The CDR3 is 13 amino acids. CDR1 is SGHTA and CDR2 is FQGNSA in the germline V gene. In DNA, the CDR3 is TGTGCCAGCAGCTACCCCCTTACGGGCGAAGCTTTCTTT. This translates into CASSYPLTGEAFF.

The chain links TRBV7-2 to TRBJ2-7; 11 bases are a match to TRBD2. Per germline, CDR1 SGHTA and CDR2 FQGNSA. J was trimmed by 3 bases and V by 3 bases; bases with no gene match: 10. The CDR3 runs to 17 residues. CDR3 sequence: CASSFSSLAGVFYEQYF. In DNA, the CDR3 is TGTGCCAGCAGCTTCTCCTCACTAGCGGGGGTCTTCTACGAGCAGTACTTC. Drawing the rest from reference TRBV7-2 and TRBJ2-7, the complete variable domain is GAGVSQSPSNKVTEKGKDVELRCDPISGHTALYWYRQSLGQGLEFLIYFQGNSAPDKSGLPSDRFSAERTGGSVSTLTIQRTQQEDSAVYLCASSFSSLAGVFYEQYFGPGTRLTVT.

This clone has just a few counts. The gene calls are TRBV6-6 and TRBJ2-1; 10 bases map to TRBD2. The CDR3 covers 16 residues. The germline V gene encodes CDR1 MNHNY and CDR2 SVGAGI (reference sequence). V trimming: 6 bases; J trimming: 4 bases; junction bases outside the gene matches: 9. Here the CDR3 reads CASSRGVAGGYNEQFF. The CDR3 nucleotides are TGTGCCAGCAGCCGCGGGGTAGCGGGGGGTTACAATGAGCAGTTCTTC.

The chain links TRBV6-5 to TRBJ2-1; TRBD2 might be the D (7 bases). The CDR3 has 15 amino acids. Trimming pared 2 bases from V and 5 bases from J, leaving 13 bases between. Per the germline V gene, CDR1 is MNHEY and CDR2 is SVGAGI. The DNA for the CDR3 is TGTGCCAGCAGTTACATCGGGGGGCGAAACAATGAGCAGTTCTTC. It translates to CASSYIGGRNNEQFF.

The chain combines TRBV30 with TRBJ2-1; the match to TRBD2 covers 11 bases. Germline V lookup: CDR1 GTSNPN, CDR2 SVGIG (reference sequence). This CDR3 spans 15 amino acids. V shed 0 bases, J shed 10 bases, and the junction held 8 bases outside the gene matches. The CDR3 here is CAWSVLSGGAHEQFF. DNA of the CDR3: TGTGCCTGGAGTGTACTTAGCGGGGGGGCACACGAGCAGTTCTTC.

V gene TRBV5-6 combines with J gene TRBJ2-5; D might be TRBD1 or TRBD2, each matching 5 bases. The ends were cut back, 6 bases at V and 4 bases at J, with 13 bases in the middle. This CDR3 is 13 amino acids long. Germline values: CDR1 SGHDT, CDR2 YYEEEE. CDR3 in amino acids: CASNQGEGETQYF. The DNA for the CDR3 is TGTGCCAGCAACCAGGGTGAGGGAGAGACCCAGTACTTC.

The chain couples TRBV5-1 to TRBJ1-2; TRBD1 agrees at 10 bases. The V gene end was trimmed by 4 bases and the J gene end by 4 bases; junction bases not matched to a gene: 7. The CDR3 length is 15 residues. Germline V gene data show CDR1 as SGHRS and CDR2 as YFSETQ. CDR3 sequence reads: CASSPGQGQIYGYTF. In DNA form, the CDR3 reads TGCGCCAGCAGCCCGGGACAGGGGCAGATCTATGGCTACACCTTC.

Turning to this clone: The junction does not match germline at one end; this may be a read error. The V gene is TRBV4-3, the J gene TRBJ1-5; D remains ambiguous. Germline CDR1 reads LGHNA; CDR2 reads YSLEER. The CDR3 sequence is 14 residues long. CDR3 DNA: TGCGCCAGCACCCAAGACCTAGCCGGTCAGCCCCAGCATTTT. Amino acid sequence: CASTQDLAGQPQHF.

This clone has more than one count but fewer than ten. V usage is TRBV29-1 and J usage is TRBJ1-5; the D is unclear. CDR3 length equals 14 residues. Germline V gene sequence: CDR1 SQVTM, CDR2 ANQGSEA. In nucleotides, the CDR3 is TGCAGAAGGGCGGAGGAAAATAGCAATCAGCCCCAGCATTTT. This gives the protein CRRAEENSNQPQHF.

This chain connects TRBV25-1 to TRBJ1-1; D may be TRBD1 (5 bases). This CDR3 has 15 amino acids. V was pared by 1 base and J by 1 base, with 10 bases between. Per the germline V gene, CDR1 is MGHDK and CDR2 is SYGVNS. The CDR3 nucleotides read TGTGCCAGCAGTGAATCCACAGGATGGAACACTGAAGCTTTCTTT. Its protein product is CASSESTGWNTEAFF.

The chain employs TRBV6-5 and TRBJ1-1; D is undetermined. This CDR3 comprises 15 residues. Germline V gene lookup returns CDR1 MNHEY and CDR2 SVGAGI. Trimming took 0 bases from V and 5 from J, leaving 13 bases between them. The CDR3 nucleotides are TGTGCCAGCAGTTACTCGGGCCGGGGAGGGACTGAAGCTTTCTTT. This sequence encodes CASSYSGRGGTEAFF.

The chain carries TRBV11-2 and TRBJ2-7, with D perhaps matching TRBD1 or TRBD2 (6 bases each). Germline assignment: CDR1 SGHAT and CDR2 FQNNGV. The CDR3 runs to 14 residues. V was pared by 5 bases and J by 5 bases, with 16 bases between. The CDR3 DNA follows: TGTGCCAGCAGCCTAGCTGGGGGGCTCAACGAGCAGTACTTC. It encodes CASSLAGGLNEQYF.

The chain combines TRBV5-6 with TRBJ2-4, with D uncertain. Germline V gene sequence: CDR1 SGHDT, CDR2 YYEEEE. V lost 1 base and J 6 bases, leaving 5 bases between the germline ends. The CDR3 is made up of 12 amino acids. This chain's CDR3 is CASSLLGNIQYF. The CDR3 nucleotides read TGTGCCAGCAGCTTGCTAGGAAACATTCAGTACTTC.

This clone was counted once. The rearrangement uses TRBV30 and TRBJ2-5; tentatively, D is TRBD1 (5 bases). Germline values: CDR1 GTSNPN, CDR2 SVGIG (reference sequence). Trimming took 4 bases from V and 2 from J, leaving 14 bases between them. The CDR3 loop spans 14 amino acids. The CDR3 sequence is CAWTSIGAQETQYF. The CDR3 DNA is TGTGCCTGGACTTCCATAGGGGCACAAGAGACCCAGTACTTC.

The CDR3, as DNA: TGTGCCTGGAGTGTACAGGGCCCGGATACGCAGTATTTT. Translation: CAWSVQGPDTQYF. V is TRBV30 and J is TRBJ2-3, with D perhaps TRBD1 (6 bases). Per germline, CDR1 GTSNPN and CDR2 SVGIG (reference sequence). V lost 0 bases and J lost 6, with 10 bases in between. CDR3 length: 13 residues. Looking up the rest from reference TRBV30 and TRBJ2-3 gives the full variable domain: SQTIHQWPATLVQPVGSPLSLECTVEGTSNPNLYWYRQAAGRGLQLLFYSVGIGQISSEVPQNLSASRPQDRQFILSSKKLLLSDSGFYLCAWSVQGPDTQYFGPGTRLTVL.

V gene TRBV29-1 combines with J gene TRBJ2-3; no reliable D call. Germline loops: CDR1 SQVTM, CDR2 ANQGSEA. V dropped 6 bases and J dropped 0 bases, with 13 bases sitting between them. The CDR3 runs to 14 residues. This CDR3 reads CSVIQQPSTDTQYF. The CDR3, as DNA: TGCAGCGTCATACAGCAGCCTAGCACAGATACGCAGTATTTT.

As for this clone: Other DNA sequences of this sample code for an identical CDR3. V is TRBV7-9 and J is TRBJ2-7, with D uncertain. The CDR3 is 12 amino acids. Germline CDR1 reads SEHNR; CDR2 reads FQNEAQ (reference sequence). Trimming removed 1 base from V and 2 bases from J, with 3 bases in between. The CDR3 spells CASSLGTYEQYF. Here the CDR3 DNA reads TGTGCCAGCAGCTTAGGAACCTACGAGCAGTACTTC. Variable domain in full (rest from reference TRBV7-9 and TRBJ2-7): DTGVSQNPRHKITKRGQNVTFRCDPISEHNRLYWYRQTLGQGPEFLTYFQNEAQLEKSRLLSDRFSAERPKGSFSTLEIQRTEQGDSAMYLCASSLGTYEQYFGPGTRLTVT.

The J gene is TRBJ1-2, the V gene TRBV11-2; D gene uncertain. Trimming pared 3 bases from V and 4 bases from J, leaving 12 bases between. Per germline, CDR1 SGHAT and CDR2 FQNNGV. The CDR3 contains 14 residues. DNA for the CDR3: TGTGCCAGCAGCTTGAGTTCACAAGTCTATGGCTACACCTTC. Its protein product is CASSLSSQVYGYTF.

The chain is built from TRBV9 and TRBJ2-2; no clear D gene. Germline CDR1 and CDR2: SGDLS and YYNGEE. This CDR3 region has 13 residues. V lost 2 bases to trimming and J lost 4 bases, with 6 bases between them. CDR3 in DNA: TGTGCCAGCAGCGTTTGGGGCACCGGGGAGCTGTTTTTT. This encodes CASSVWGTGELFF.

The V gene is TRBV7-2, the J gene TRBJ1-3; D is unresolved. CDR3 length equals 14 residues. Per the germline V gene, CDR1 is SGHTA and CDR2 is FQGNSA. V was clipped by 1 base and J by 0 bases, with 4 bases between them. This CDR3 is CASSLVGSGNTIYF. The CDR3 region has the DNA TGTGCCAGCAGCTTAGTTGGCTCTGGAAACACCATATATTTT. Variable domain in full (rest from reference TRBV7-2 and TRBJ1-3): GAGVSQSPSNKVTEKGKDVELRCDPISGHTALYWYRQSLGQGLEFLIYFQGNSAPDKSGLPSDRFSAERTGGSVSTLTIQRTQQEDSAVYLCASSLVGSGNTIYFGEGSWLTVV.

V usage is TRBV29-1 and J usage is TRBJ1-2; D might be TRBD1 (5 bases). This CDR3 comprises 12 residues. V was trimmed by 1 base and J by 9 bases, leaving 12 bases between them. Germline V CDR1 and CDR2: SQVTM, ANQGSEA. The CDR3: CSVEGGRDSYTF. The CDR3 region has the DNA TGCAGCGTTGAAGGGGGCAGGGATAGCTACACCTTC.

V gene TRBV29-1 combines with J gene TRBJ2-1; 15 positions match TRBD2. After removal of 6 bases from V and 8 bases from J, the junction contained 17 bases not matched to a gene. The V gene's germline CDR1 is SQVTM and CDR2 ANQGSEA. This CDR3 contains 18 residues. CDR3 nucleotide sequence: TGCAGCGTCCCTAACCCGGGACTAGCGGGGGGCCTCGTGGATGAGCAGTTCTTC. Its protein is CSVPNPGLAGGLVDEQFF.

This rearrangement joins TRBV27 to TRBJ1-1; 8 bases line up with TRBD1. CDR1 is MNHEY and CDR2 is SMNVEV in the germline V gene (reference sequence). The trim removed 5 bases at V and 3 bases at J, leaving 5 bases unmatched. This CDR3 has 14 amino acids. This CDR3 reads CASSPDRGYTEAFF. CDR3 nucleotides: TGTGCCAGCAGTCCCGACAGGGGATACACTGAAGCTTTCTTT.

This chain links TRBV30 with TRBJ2-2, with 9 bases matching TRBD1. The CDR3 runs to 14 residues. Unmatched junction bases numbered 6, after V lost 3 bases and J lost 7 bases. Looked up from germline, CDR1 is GTSNPN and CDR2 is SVGIG (reference sequence). The CDR3 spells CAWSRTGEVGELFF. The CDR3 bases are TGTGCCTGGAGCAGGACAGGGGAGGTCGGGGAGCTGTTTTTT.

A few counts support this clone. The chain joins TRBV9 to TRBJ2-7; no clear D gene. The CDR3 is 13 amino acids. V shed 4 bases and J shed 2 bases, with 10 bases lying between them. Germline V CDR1 and CDR2: SGDLS, YYNGEE. The CDR3 sequence: CASSQDVAYEQYF. The CDR3 nucleotides are TGTGCCAGCAGCCAGGACGTGGCCTACGAGCAGTACTTC. Variable domain in full (rest from reference TRBV9 and TRBJ2-7): DSGVTQTPKHLITATGQRVTLRCSPRSGDLSVYWYQQSLDQGLQFLIQYYNGEERAKGNILERFSAQQFPDLHSELNLSSLELGDSALYFCASSQDVAYEQYFGPGTRLTVT.

This clone turned up a few times. The chain uses TRBV4-1 and TRBJ2-3, with 10 bases aligning to TRBD2. Germline V gene lookup returns CDR1 MGHRA and CDR2 YSYEKL. Trimming at V came to 1 base and at J to 2 bases, leaving 6 bases not matched to a gene. The CDR3 has 17 residues. The CDR3 bases are TGCGCCAGCAGCCAAGCGGCTAGCGGGGGTTACACAGATACGCAGTATTTT. It specifies CASSQAASGGYTDTQYF.

V usage is TRBV10-3 and J usage is TRBJ2-5; TRBD2 matches at 10 bases. In germline, CDR1 is ENHRY, CDR2 SYGVKD. CDR3 length equals 18 residues. The V and J ends lost 6 bases and 2 bases, in that order; junction bases with no gene match: 15. CDR3 protein: CAIRDGLSAGGDQETQYF. The CDR3 coding sequence is TGTGCCATCAGGGATGGTCTATCAGCGGGGGGGGATCAAGAGACCCAGTACTTC.